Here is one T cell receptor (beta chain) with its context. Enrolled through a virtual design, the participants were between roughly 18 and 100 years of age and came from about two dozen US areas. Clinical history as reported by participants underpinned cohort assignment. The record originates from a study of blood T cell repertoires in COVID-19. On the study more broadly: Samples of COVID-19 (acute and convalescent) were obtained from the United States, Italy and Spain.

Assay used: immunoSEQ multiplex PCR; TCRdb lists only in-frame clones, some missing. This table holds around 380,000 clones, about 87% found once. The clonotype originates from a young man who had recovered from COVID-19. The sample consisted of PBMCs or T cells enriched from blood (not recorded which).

The CDR3 sequence: CASSRTGVEPYGYTF. The CDR3 coding sequence is TGTGCCAGCAGCCGCACGGGGGTGGAGCCTTATGGCTACACCTTC. V gene TRBV5-6 combines with J gene TRBJ1-2; a weak D match, TRBD1 (5 bases). V gave up 4 bases and J gave up 5 bases, with 18 bases separating them. The CDR3 runs 15 residues. Germline loops: CDR1 SGHDT, CDR2 YYEEEE.